Sequencing of this TCR beta chain was carried out in a study of identical twins. TCRdb independently ran MiXCR on the 5' RACE reads; one entry per CDR3 protein. The repertoire holds under 450,000 distinct CDR3 sequences, with approximately 18% as singletons. The V gene's germline CDR1 is SGHVS and CDR2 FQNEAQ. V shed 5 bases and J shed 5 bases, with 27 bases lying between them. CDR3 size: 18 residues. This clonotype was seen many times. The rearrangement joins TRBV7-8 to TRBJ1-1, with D perhaps matching TRBD1 (5 bases). Sample: naive T cells sorted from blood. The TCR sequence derives from a man aged 45-65 years in good health. CDR3 in DNA: TGTGCCAGCAGCCTTTTTACAGGTCAATCCCACCTCGGAACTGAAGCTTTCTTT. It specifies CASSLFTGQSHLGTEAFF.